This T cell receptor beta chain was captured by sequencing in a study of blood T cells in healthy people across ages. It was with a sample-barcoded 5' primer and a J-beta primer mix that a second PCR of about 6 to 12 cycles was run. TCRdb itself ran the 5' RACE reads through MiXCR, one entry per CDR3 protein. The sample includes over 950,000 distinct CDR3 sequences, more than 30% seen only once; the top ten take about 12%. Germline lookup yields CDR1 MNHEY and CDR2 SVGEGT. This CDR3 is built from 19 residues. The J segment lost 0 bases and the V segment lost 2 bases, leaving 12 bases of the junction unmatched.

This sequence was found in a man younger than 35 in good health. The V call is TRBV6-2 or TRBV6-3, the J call TRBJ2-2, with 7 nucleotides matching TRBD1. Sequenced: blood. The chain's CDR3 is CASSYETRGLRPNTGELFF. CDR3 nucleotides: TGTGCCAGCAGTTACGAGACCAGGGGGTTACGACCGAACACCGGGGAGCTGTTTTTT.